A selection of T cell receptor beta chains follows, all from one sample in a study of blood T cell repertoires in COVID-19. TCRdb's table, derived via immunoSEQ multiplex PCR, lists solely in-frame clones and lacks some. The sample holds hundreds of thousands of clones; roughly four fifths are singletons and the top ten take about 2.5%. Material for sequencing was peripheral blood. All receptors derive from a woman aged 35 to 49 with active or convalescent COVID-19. Both conserved end residues are part of each CDR3. The D gene is left open where the match is weak. For some rows the clone size is stated as once, few or many, or as a class when expanded; others skip it.

j_call | clone_size | d_call | v_call | cdr3_nt | cdr3_aa
TRBJ1-2 | - | - | TRBV19 | TGTGCCAGTAGTATTTTTACAGGGAACTATGGCTACACCTTC | CASSIFTGNYGYTF
TRBJ1-1 | - | - | TRBV29-1 | TGCAGCGTTGAAGGGTGGGGCGGGGACACTGAAGCTTTCTTT | CSVEGWGGDTEAFF
TRBJ1-3 | - | - | TRBV11-3 | TGTGCCAGCAGCTTAGCTCCTGACAGTGGAAACACCATATATTTT | CASSLAPDSGNTIYF
TRBJ2-3 | - | - | TRBV7-3 | TGTGCCAGCAGCTTAGGCTTTGGCACAGATACGCAGTATTTT | CASSLGFGTDTQYF
TRBJ2-3 | few | TRBD1 | TRBV10-1 | TGCGCCAGCAGTGAGCCCCTGGGGACAGACACAGATACGCAGTATTTT | CASSEPLGTDTDTQYF
TRBJ2-1 | once | - | TRBV2 | TGTGCCAGCAGTGTTAGCGAGGAGGGCTACAATGAGCAGTTCTTC | CASSVSEEGYNEQFF
TRBJ2-1 | once | - | TRBV5-1 | TGCGCCAGCAGCTTGGTGGGCGGAGCGGATGAGCAGTTCTTC | CASSLVGGADEQFF
TRBJ2-1 | - | TRBD2 | TRBV9 | TGTGCCAGCAGCCCGACTGGACTAGCGGGAAGGAATGAGCAGTTCTTC | CASSPTGLAGRNEQFF
TRBJ1-4 | - | - | TRBV28 | TGTGCCAGCAGTTTAAGGGTAGGAGGGTTTAATGAAAAACTGTTTTTT | CASSLRVGGFNEKLFF
TRBJ1-2 | once | - | TRBV2 | TGTGCCAGCAGGCCCCAGGGATACTCCTATGGCTACACCTTC | CASRPQGYSYGYTF
TRBJ1-1 | - | - | TRBV7-9 | TGTGCCAGCAGTTCAAGCGGTTTTTCGAACACTGAAGCTTTCTTT | CASSSSGFSNTEAFF
TRBJ1-2 | - | - | TRBV9 | TGTGCCAGCAGCCCACACGGGGGAACGGGCTATGGCTACACCTTC | CASSPHGGTGYGYTF
TRBJ1-2 | - | TRBD1 | TRBV19 | TGTGCCAGTAGTGGCGACAGGGGAGGCTATGGCTACACCTTC | CASSGDRGGYGYTF
TRBJ2-1 | - | TRBD2 | TRBV10-3 | TGTGCCATCAGTGTAGCGGGAAGCCAGTACAATGAGCAGTTCTTC | CAISVAGSQYNEQFF
TRBJ1-2 | - | - | TRBV3-1/TRBV3-2 | TGTGCCAGCAGCCAAGATCACAACAGGAACTATGGCTACACCTTC | CASSQDHNRNYGYTF
TRBJ2-1 | - | TRBD2 | TRBV9 | TGTGCCAGCAGCGTAGCTACCTTCGGACTAGCGGGGGAAAACAATGAGCAGTTCTTC | CASSVATFGLAGENNEQFF
TRBJ2-7 | - | - | TRBV7-8 | TGTGCCAGCAGCTTGACTAGACACGAGCAGTACTTC | CASSLTRHEQYF
TRBJ2-7 | - | - | TRBV11-3 | TGTGCCAGCAGCTTCGACAACGAGCAGTACTTC | CASSFDNEQYF
TRBJ1-1 | - | TRBD1 | TRBV28 | TGTGCCATCAAACAGGGGGCGGAGAACACTGAAGCTTTCTTT | CAIKQGAENTEAFF
TRBJ2-2 | - | TRBD2 | TRBV24-1 | TGTGCCACCAGTGGTGCACTAGCGGGAAGGCGGAACACCGGGGAGCTGTTTTTT | CATSGALAGRRNTGELFF
TRBJ1-6 | - | - | TRBV2 | TGTGCCAGCCAAGGGATTAGGACAGCCTCCTATAATTCACCCCTCCACTTT | CASQGIRTASYNSPLHF
TRBJ1-6 | - | - | TRBV14 | TGTGCCAGCCAGTGGACTGAGAATTCACCCCTCCACTTT | CASQWTENSPLHF
TRBJ2-3 | - | TRBD2 | TRBV10-3 | TGTGCCATCAGTGACCGACTAGCGGGAGAAGGAAAGCAGTATTTT | CAISDRLAGEGKQYF
TRBJ2-5 | - | TRBD1 | TRBV5-6 | TGTGCCAGCAGCTTCGTAGAGAACAGGGGCCGTCAAGAGACCCAGTACTTC | CASSFVENRGRQETQYF
TRBJ2-5 | - | - | TRBV9 | TGTGCCAGCGGCCCAGAGATGCGGGTGGTTGGGACCCAGTACTTC | CASGPEMRVVGTQYF
TRBJ2-7 | - | - | TRBV5-1 | TGCGCCAGCAGCCCCTCGCGGAGTAGCGGAGCCGCCCCCTACGAGCAGTACTTC | CASSPSRSSGAAPYEQYF
TRBJ2-5 | once | TRBD2 | TRBV6-6 | TGTGCCAGCACCCTAATGGCGCTAGCGGGGGAGGAGACCCAGTACTTC | CASTLMALAGEETQYF
TRBJ2-7 | once | - | TRBV7-2 | TGTGCCAGCAGCTTGGATAGGACAGTTGAGCAGTACTTC | CASSLDRTVEQYF
TRBJ1-6 | - | TRBD1 | TRBV7-8 | TGTGCCAGCAGCTTCGGGACAGATAATTCACCCCTCCACTTT | CASSFGTDNSPLHF
TRBJ2-7 | - | TRBD1 | TRBV6-5 | TGTGCCAGCAGCCGGGACAGGGTGACCTACGAGCAGTACTTC | CASSRDRVTYEQYF
TRBJ2-7 | - | - | TRBV5-1 | TGCGCCAGCAGCTTTAAGGCTGTAGCTCAGGACAGCTCCTACGAGCAGTACTTC | CASSFKAVAQDSSYEQYF
TRBJ1-1 | - | - | TRBV7-9 | TGTGCCAGCAGCGTAACAGCGAACACTGAAGCTTTCTTT | CASSVTANTEAFF
TRBJ1-1 | - | - | TRBV18 | TGTGCCAGCTCACCGCCGGGAGTGAACACTGAAGCTTTCTTT | CASSPPGVNTEAFF
TRBJ1-6 | - | - | TRBV30 | TGTGCCTGGGCGCGGTCCTATAATTCACCCCTCCACTTT | CAWARSYNSPLHF
TRBJ1-2 | - | TRBD1 | TRBV6-5 | TGTGCCAGCAGTTACTCGGAGGGGGCCCGTGGCTACACCTTC | CASSYSEGARGYTF
TRBJ1-3 | - | - | TRBV7-2 | TGTGCCAGCAGCTTAGCATACGGGTCTGGAAACACCATATATTTT | CASSLAYGSGNTIYF
TRBJ1-3 | once | TRBD1 | TRBV28 | TGTGCCAGCAGTCCAACAGGGGCCTCTGGAAACACCATATATTTT | CASSPTGASGNTIYF
TRBJ1-4 | - | TRBD1 | TRBV4-1 | TGCGCCAGCAGCCAACCGACAGGGGGCCAAGATAATGAAAAACTGTTTTTT | CASSQPTGGQDNEKLFF
TRBJ1-2 | - | - | TRBV7-9 | TGTGCCAGCAGCTCTGGGGCAGCGTATTACTATGGCTACACCTTC | CASSSGAAYYYGYTF
TRBJ2-7 | - | TRBD2 | TRBV4-3 | TGCGCCAGCAGCCAAATTCAGGGCGGGGGTTCCTACGAGCAGTACTTC | CASSQIQGGGSYEQYF
TRBJ2-2 | - | - | TRBV7-3 | TGTGCCAGCAGCGAAAGAGGGCCAGCCGGGGAGCTGTTTTTT | CASSERGPAGELFF
TRBJ2-1 | - | TRBD2 | TRBV3-1/TRBV3-2 | TGTGCCAGCCGTATAGCGGGATTGGCCAACAATGAGCAGTTCTTC | CASRIAGLANNEQFF
TRBJ1-1 | - | - | TRBV30 | TGTGCCTGGCTTAAACTTGGGACTCTTGAAGCTTTCTTT | CAWLKLGTLEAFF
TRBJ1-2 | - | TRBD1 | TRBV18 | TGTGCCAGCTCACCAGACTTCGACAGGGGCTATGGCTACACCTTC | CASSPDFDRGYGYTF
TRBJ1-2 | - | TRBD1 | TRBV7-3 | TGTGCCAGCAGCTGGGGACAGACTAACTATGGCTACACCTTC | CASSWGQTNYGYTF